In its sample, the clone carrying this T cell receptor beta chain was seen a few times. What it recognizes is unknown. The final CDR3 position lacks the conserved phenylalanine or tryptophan, pointing to a likely read error. This CDR3 has 14 residues. Germline V gene lookup returns CDR1 DFQATT and CDR2 SNEGSKA (reference sequence). Between the trimmed V and J ends, which lost 5 bases and 4 bases, there was a span of 14 bases. The cDNA was generated through 5'RACE incorporating 10-nucleotide random UMIs. TCRdb used MiXCR to reprocess the 5' RACE reads, holding one entry per CDR3 protein. The sample includes about 32,000 distinct CDR3 sequences, 3.5% to 4.5% of them seen just once. The data were obtained in a study of neurological immune-mediated disorders. General study results and limits: HTLV-1-associated myelopathy showed the most TCR clonal expansion; multiple sclerosis the least, below healthy controls. When the repertoires were sorted by phylogenetic grouping, those of 18 of 34 multiple sclerosis patients ended up in one related-CDR3 cluster, a possible signature.

Sequencing was performed on PBMCs. This sequence joins TRBV20-1 and TRBJ1-4; D call uncertain. This sequence originates from a young man with multiple sclerosis. The CDR3 protein is CSAPPRSDNEKLFN. DNA for the CDR3: TGCAGTGCTCCCCCGAGAAGTGATAATGAAAAACTGTTTAAT.